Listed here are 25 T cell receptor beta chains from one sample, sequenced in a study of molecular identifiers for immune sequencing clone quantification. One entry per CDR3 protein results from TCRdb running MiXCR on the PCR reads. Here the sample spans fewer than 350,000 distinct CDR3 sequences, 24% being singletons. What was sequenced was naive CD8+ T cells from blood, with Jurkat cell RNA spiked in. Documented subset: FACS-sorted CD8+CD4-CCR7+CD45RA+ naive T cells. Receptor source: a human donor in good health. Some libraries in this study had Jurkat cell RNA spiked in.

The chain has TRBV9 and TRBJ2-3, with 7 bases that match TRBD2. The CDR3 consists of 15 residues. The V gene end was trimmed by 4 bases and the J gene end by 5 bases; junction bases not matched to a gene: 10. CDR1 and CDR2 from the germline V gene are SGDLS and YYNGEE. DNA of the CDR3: TGTGCCAGCAGCACCCTCGAAGCGGGGATAGATACGCAGTATTTT. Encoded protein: CASSTLEAGIDTQYF.

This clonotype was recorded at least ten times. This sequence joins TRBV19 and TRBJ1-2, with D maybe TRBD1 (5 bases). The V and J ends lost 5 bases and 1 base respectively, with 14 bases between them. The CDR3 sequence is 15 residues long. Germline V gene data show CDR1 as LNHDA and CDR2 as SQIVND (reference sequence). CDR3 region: CASSPQGVGNYGYTF. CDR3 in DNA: TGTGCCAGTAGTCCCCAGGGTGTAGGTAACTATGGCTACACCTTC.

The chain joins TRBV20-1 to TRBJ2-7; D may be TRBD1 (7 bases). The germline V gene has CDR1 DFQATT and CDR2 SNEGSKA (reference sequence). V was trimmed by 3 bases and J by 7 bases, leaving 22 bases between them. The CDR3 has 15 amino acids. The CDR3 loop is CSASTFSEGRGEQYF. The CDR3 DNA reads TGCAGTGCTAGTACTTTTTCGGAGGGCAGGGGGGAGCAGTACTTC.

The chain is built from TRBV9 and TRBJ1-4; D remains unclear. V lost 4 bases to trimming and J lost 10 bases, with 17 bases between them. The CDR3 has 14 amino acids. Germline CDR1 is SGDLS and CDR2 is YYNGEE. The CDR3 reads CASSSFPAAGKLFF. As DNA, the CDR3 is TGTGCCAGCAGCTCCTTCCCAGCCGCGGGAAAACTGTTTTTT.

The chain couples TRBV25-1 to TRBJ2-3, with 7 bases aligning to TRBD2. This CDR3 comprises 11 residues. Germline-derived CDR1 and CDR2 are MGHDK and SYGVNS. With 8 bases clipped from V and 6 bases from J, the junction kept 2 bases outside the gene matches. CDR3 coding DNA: TGTGCCAGCTGGGAGGGGGATACGCAGTATTTT. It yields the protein CASWEGDTQYF.

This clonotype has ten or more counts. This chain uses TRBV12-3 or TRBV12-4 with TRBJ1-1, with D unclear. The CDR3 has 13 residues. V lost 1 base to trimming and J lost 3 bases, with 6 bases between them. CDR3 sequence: CASSLERYTEAFF. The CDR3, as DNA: TGTGCCAGCAGTTTAGAGAGATACACTGAAGCTTTCTTT.

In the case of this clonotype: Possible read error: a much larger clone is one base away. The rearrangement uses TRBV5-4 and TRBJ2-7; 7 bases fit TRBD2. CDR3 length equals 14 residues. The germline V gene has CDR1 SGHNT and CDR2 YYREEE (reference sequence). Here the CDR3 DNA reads TGTGTCAGCAGCTTCGGACTAGAAGGCTACGAGCAGTACTTC. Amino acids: CVSSFGLEGYEQYF.

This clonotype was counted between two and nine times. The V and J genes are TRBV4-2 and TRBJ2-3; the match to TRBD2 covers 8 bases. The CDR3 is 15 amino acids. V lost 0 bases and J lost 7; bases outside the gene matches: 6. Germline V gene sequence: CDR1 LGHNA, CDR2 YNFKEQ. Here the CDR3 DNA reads TGTGCCAGCAGCCAAGATCTGAGCGGGAGCTATACGCAGTATTTT. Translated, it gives CASSQDLSGSYTQYF.

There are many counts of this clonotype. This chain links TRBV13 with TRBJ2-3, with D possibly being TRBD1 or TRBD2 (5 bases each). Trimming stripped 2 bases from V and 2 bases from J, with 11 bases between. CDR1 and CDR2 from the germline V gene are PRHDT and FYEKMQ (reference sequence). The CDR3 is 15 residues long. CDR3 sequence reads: CASSLQLGTTDTQYF. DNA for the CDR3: TGTGCCAGCAGCTTACAATTAGGGACCACAGATACGCAGTATTTT.

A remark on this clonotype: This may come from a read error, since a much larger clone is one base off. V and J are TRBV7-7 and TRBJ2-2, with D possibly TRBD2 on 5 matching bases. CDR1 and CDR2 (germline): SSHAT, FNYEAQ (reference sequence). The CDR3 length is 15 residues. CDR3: CASSLDPGSTGELLF. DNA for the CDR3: TGTGCTAGCAGCTTAGATCCGGGGAGTACCGGGGAGCTGCTTTTT.

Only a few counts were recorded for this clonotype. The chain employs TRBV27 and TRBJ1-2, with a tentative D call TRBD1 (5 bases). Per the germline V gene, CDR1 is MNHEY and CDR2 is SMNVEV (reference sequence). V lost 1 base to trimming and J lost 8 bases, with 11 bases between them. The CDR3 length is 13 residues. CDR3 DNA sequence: TGTGCCAGCAGTTTATTTGGGGGTGACGGCTACACCTTC. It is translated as CASSLFGGDGYTF.

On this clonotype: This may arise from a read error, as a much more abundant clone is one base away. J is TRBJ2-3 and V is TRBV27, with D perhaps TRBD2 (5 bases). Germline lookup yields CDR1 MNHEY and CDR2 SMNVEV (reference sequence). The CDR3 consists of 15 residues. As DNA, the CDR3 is TGTGCCAGCAGTCCGTCGTCCGGGATAACAGATAGGCAGTATTTT. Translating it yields CASSPSSGITDRQYF.

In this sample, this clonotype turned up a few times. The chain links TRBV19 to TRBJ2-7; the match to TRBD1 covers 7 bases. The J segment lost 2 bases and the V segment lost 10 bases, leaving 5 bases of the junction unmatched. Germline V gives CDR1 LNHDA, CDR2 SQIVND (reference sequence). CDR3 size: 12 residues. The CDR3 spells CATSTGTYEQYF. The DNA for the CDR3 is TGTGCCACCTCGACAGGGACCTACGAGCAGTACTTC.

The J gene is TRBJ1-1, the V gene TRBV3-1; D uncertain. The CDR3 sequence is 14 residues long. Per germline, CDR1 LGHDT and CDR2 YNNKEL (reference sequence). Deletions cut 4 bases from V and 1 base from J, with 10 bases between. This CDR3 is CASSPPGANTEAFF. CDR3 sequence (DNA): TGTGCCAGCAGCCCCCCGGGAGCGAACACTGAAGCTTTCTTT.

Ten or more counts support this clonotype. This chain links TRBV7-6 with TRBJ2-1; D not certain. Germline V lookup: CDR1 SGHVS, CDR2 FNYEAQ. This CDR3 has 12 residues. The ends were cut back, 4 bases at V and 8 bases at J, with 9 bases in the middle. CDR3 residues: CASSSLTYEQFF. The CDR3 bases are TGTGCCAGCAGCTCGCTCACTTATGAGCAGTTCTTC.

CDR3 coding DNA: TGTGCCAGCAGCTTATCGGCCGCAGCCTGCGAGCAGTACTTC. This sequence encodes CASSLSAAACEQYF. This chain connects TRBV7-9 to TRBJ2-7, with D unclear. The CDR3 has 14 residues. CDR1 and CDR2 from the germline V gene are SEHNR and FQNEAQ (reference sequence). Trimming stripped 2 bases from V and 6 bases from J, with 14 bases between.

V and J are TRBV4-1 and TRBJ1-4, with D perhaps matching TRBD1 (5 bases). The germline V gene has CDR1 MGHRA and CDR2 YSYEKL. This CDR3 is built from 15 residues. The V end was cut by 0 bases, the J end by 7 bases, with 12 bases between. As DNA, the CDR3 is TGCGCCAGCAGCCAAGATTGGCAGGGTCTTGAAAAACTGTTTTTT. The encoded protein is CASSQDWQGLEKLFF.

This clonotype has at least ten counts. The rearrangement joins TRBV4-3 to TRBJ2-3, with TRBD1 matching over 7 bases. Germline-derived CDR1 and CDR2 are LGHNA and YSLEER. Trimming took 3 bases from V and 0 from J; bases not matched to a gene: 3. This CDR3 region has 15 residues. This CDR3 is CASSQRGLSTDTQYF. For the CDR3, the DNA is TGCGCCAGCAGCCAGAGGGGGCTGAGCACAGATACGCAGTATTTT.

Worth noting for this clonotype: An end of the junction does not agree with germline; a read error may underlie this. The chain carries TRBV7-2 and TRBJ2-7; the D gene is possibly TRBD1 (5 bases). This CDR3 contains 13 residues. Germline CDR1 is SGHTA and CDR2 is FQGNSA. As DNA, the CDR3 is TGTGTCAGCAGCCCTACAGGTTCCTACGAGCAGTACTTC. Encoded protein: CVSSPTGSYEQYF. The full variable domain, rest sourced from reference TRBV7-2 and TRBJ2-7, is GAGVSQSPSNKVTEKGKDVELRCDPISGHTALYWYRQSLGQGLEFLIYFQGNSAPDKSGLPSDRFSAERTGGSVSTLTIQRTQQEDSAVYLCVSSPTGSYEQYFGPGTRLTVT.

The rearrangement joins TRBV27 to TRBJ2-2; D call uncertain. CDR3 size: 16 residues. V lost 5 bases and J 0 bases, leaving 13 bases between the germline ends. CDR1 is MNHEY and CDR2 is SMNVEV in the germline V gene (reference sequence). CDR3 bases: TGTGCCAGCAGTCTGCGGACGTTCGCGAACACCGGGGAGCTGTTTTTT. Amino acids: CASSLRTFANTGELFF.

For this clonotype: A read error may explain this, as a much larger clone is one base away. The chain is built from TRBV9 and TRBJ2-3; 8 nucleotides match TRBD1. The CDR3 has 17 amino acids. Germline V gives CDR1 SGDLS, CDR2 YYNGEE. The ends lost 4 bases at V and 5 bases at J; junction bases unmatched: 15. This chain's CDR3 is CASSPQGGQDYQDTQYF. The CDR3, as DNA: TGTGCCAGCAGCCCCCAAGGGGGACAGGATTATCAAGATACGCAGTATTTT.

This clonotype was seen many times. The CDR3, as DNA: TGTGCCAGCAGCCCGTGGACTTCTAGCACAGATACGCAGTATTTT. It is translated as CASSPWTSSTDTQYF. V usage is TRBV11-2 and J usage is TRBJ2-3; possible D gene TRBD2, 5 bases. The length of the CDR3 is 15 residues. With 5 bases removed from V and 0 bases from J, the gap between germline ends came to 12 bases. Germline CDR1 SGHAT, CDR2 FQNNGV.

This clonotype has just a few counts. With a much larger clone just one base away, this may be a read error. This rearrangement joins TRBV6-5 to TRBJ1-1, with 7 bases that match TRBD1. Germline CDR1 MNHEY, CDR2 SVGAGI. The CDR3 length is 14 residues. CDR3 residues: CASGYPGQHTEAFF. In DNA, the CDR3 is TGTGCCAGCGGTTACCCGGGACAGCACACTGAAGCTTTCTTT.

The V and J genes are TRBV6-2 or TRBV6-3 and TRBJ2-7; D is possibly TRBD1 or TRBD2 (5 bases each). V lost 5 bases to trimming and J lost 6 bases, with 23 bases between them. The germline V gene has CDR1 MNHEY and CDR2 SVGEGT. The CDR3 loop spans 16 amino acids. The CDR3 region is CASSPPGPPGASEQYF. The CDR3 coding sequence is TGTGCCAGCAGTCCACCGGGTCCCCCCGGGGCAAGCGAGCAGTACTTC.

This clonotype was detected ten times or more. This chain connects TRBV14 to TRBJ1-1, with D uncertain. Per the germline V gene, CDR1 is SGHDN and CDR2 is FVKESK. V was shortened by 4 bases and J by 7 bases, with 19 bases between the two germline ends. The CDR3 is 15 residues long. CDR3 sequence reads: CASSRYKGWVGEAFF. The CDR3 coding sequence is TGTGCCAGCAGCCGTTACAAGGGATGGGTTGGTGAAGCTTTCTTT.